This section outlines one TCR beta chain sequence together with its context. Antigen specificity is unknown. This sample is part of a study of T cell responses to AZD1222 COVID-19 vaccine. Study outcomes and limitations: White British ancestry dominated among donors, who included more females, and clonal diversity was possibly underestimated.

Sequencing used immunoSEQ multiplex PCR; TCRdb keeps in-frame clones, though not all of them. The sample contains 250,000 to 300,000 clones, about 94% of which appear only once. Germline V gene sequence: CDR1 MNHEY, CDR2 SVGAGI. V was shortened by 4 bases and J by 1 base, with 11 bases between the two germline ends. CDR3 length equals 14 residues. J is TRBJ2-7 and V is TRBV6-5; D might be TRBD2 (6 bases). This TCR was recovered from an adult who received the AZD1222 COVID-19 vaccine. The source was peripheral blood, collected 28 days after the second AZD1222 dose. CDR3 sequence: CASSSSGGSYEQYF. CDR3 bases: TGTGCCAGCAGTTCCAGTGGGGGGTCCTACGAGCAGTACTTC.